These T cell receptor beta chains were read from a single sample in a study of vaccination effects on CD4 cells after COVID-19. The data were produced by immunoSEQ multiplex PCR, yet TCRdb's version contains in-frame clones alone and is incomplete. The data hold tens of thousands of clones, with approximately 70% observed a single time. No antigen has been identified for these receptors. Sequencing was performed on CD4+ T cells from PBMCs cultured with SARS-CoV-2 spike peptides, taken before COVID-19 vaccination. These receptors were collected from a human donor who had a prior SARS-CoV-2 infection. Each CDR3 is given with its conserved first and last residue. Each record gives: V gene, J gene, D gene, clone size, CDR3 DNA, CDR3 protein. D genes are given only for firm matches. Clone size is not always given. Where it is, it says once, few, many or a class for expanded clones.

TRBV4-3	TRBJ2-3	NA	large	TGCGCCAGCTCGCCCGGGTTCGTTATCACAGATACGCAGTATTTT	CASSPGFVITDTQYF
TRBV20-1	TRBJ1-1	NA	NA	TGCAGTGCTAGAGGCGGGGGTGAAGCTTTCTTT	CSARGGGEAFF
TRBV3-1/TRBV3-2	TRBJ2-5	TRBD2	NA	TGTGCCAGCAGCCAAGCCGAAATAGCGGGAGTTGAGACCCAGTACTTC	CASSQAEIAGVETQYF
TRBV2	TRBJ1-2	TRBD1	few	TGTGCCAGCAGCGCAACTCCGACAGGGTCGGATGGCTACACCTTC	CASSATPTGSDGYTF
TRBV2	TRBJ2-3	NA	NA	TGTGCCAGCAGTGACCACACAGATACGCAGTATTTT	CASSDHTDTQYF
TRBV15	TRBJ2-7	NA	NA	TGTGCCACCAGCAGAGACTCGTACGAGCAGTACTTC	CATSRDSYEQYF
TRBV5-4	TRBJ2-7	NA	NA	TGTGCCAGCAGCGTAAGGGACGCGAGCTCCTACGAGCAGTACTTC	CASSVRDASSYEQYF
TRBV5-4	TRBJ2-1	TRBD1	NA	TGTGCCAGCAGACGGGACAGGGGGAACAATGAGCAGTTCTTC	CASRRDRGNNEQFF
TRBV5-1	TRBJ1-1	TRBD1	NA	TGCGCCAGCAGCGAGGGACAGACCGCGTCTGAAGCTTTCTTT	CASSEGQTASEAFF
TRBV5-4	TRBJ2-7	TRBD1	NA	TGTGCCAGCAGCCCACGAGGGACAGGGGGCGAGCAGTACTTC	CASSPRGTGGEQYF
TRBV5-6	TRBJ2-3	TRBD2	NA	TGTGCCAGCAGCTTGGGGCCACTAGCGGTCACAGATACGCAGTATTTT	CASSLGPLAVTDTQYF
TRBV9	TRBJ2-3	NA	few	TGTGCCAGCAGCGTAGGTCTCACAGATACGCAGTATTTT	CASSVGLTDTQYF
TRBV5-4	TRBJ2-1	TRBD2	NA	TGTGCCAGCAGTTTCGGGACTAGCGGGAGAGCCATTGTCGGTGAGCAGTTCTTC	CASSFGTSGRAIVGEQFF
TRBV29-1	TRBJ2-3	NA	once	TGCAGCACGACAGCTCGGGGCGATACGCAGTATTTT	CSTTARGDTQYF
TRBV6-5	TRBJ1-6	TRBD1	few	TGTGCCAGCAGTCTCGGGGCAGGGGGTCGGGTACCCCTCCACTTT	CASSLGAGGRVPLHF
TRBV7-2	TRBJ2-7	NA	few	TGTGCCAGCAGCTTAGGAGCGGCCTTTAGCGAGCAGTACTTC	CASSLGAAFSEQYF
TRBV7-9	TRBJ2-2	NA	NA	TGTGCCAGCGGACACACCGGGGAGCTGTTTTTT	CASGHTGELFF
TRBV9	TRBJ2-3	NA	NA	TGTGCCAGCAGCGAAAGCCCCGGGTCAACAGATACGCAGTATTTT	CASSESPGSTDTQYF
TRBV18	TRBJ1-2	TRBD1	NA	TGTGCCAGCTCACCAGTGGCGACAGGGGTGGCTGGCTACACCTTC	CASSPVATGVAGYTF
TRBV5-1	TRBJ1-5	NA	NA	TGCGCCAGCAGCGAAACCACAGGGCATCAGCCCCAGCATTTT	CASSETTGHQPQHF
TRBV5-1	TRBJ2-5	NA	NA	TGCGCCAGCAGCCCGGGACTGTCAGAAGAGACCCAGTACTTC	CASSPGLSEETQYF
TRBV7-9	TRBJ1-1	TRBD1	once	TGTGCCAGCAGCTCTTATATAACAGGGGGTGGCACTGAAGCTTTCTTT	CASSSYITGGGTEAFF
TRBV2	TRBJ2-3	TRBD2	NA	TGTGCCAGCAGTGAAGGTCTAGCGGGGGGGCAAGATACGCAGTATTTT	CASSEGLAGGQDTQYF
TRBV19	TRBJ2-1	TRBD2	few	TGTGCCAGTAGCACCGGGACTAGCGGGGGGGGGAAGCAGTTCTTC	CASSTGTSGGGKQFF
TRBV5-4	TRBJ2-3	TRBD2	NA	TGTGCCAGCAGCTCGACTAGCGGGGGCCCTGGTACGCAGTATTTT	CASSSTSGGPGTQYF
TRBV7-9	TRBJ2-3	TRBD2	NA	TGTGCCAGCAGCTGGGGACTAGCGGTGAGCACAGATACGCAGTATTTT	CASSWGLAVSTDTQYF
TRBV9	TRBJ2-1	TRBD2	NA	TGTGCCAGCAGCTATCTAGGGCAACTAGCGGGAGGATACAATGAGCAGTTCTTC	CASSYLGQLAGGYNEQFF